Shown below are 24 T cell receptor beta chains from a single sample sequenced in a study of PD-L1 blockade in urothelial cancer. TCRdb keeps only in-frame clones here, not all; method: immunoSEQ multiplex PCR. Here the sample spans 35,000 to 45,000 clones, approximately 84% being singletons. Time point: peripheral blood 6 weeks after treatment start. The sequences come from PBMCs, collected around atezolizumab (anti-PD-L1) treatment. The source is a man in his forties or fifties with urothelial cancer.

CDR3 in DNA: TGTGCCAGCAGCACCCAGGGACAGGGCTACACCGGGGAGCTGTTTTTT. Amino acid sequence: CASSTQGQGYTGELFF. V usage is TRBV9 and J usage is TRBJ2-2; TRBD1 agrees at 9 bases. V gave up 4 bases and J gave up 3 bases; unmatched junction bases: 7. This CDR3 is built from 16 residues. Germline CDR1 SGDLS, CDR2 YYNGEE. The full variable domain, with the rest looked up from reference TRBV9 and TRBJ2-2, is DSGVTQTPKHLITATGQRVTLRCSPRSGDLSVYWYQQSLDQGLQFLIQYYNGEERAKGNILERFSAQQFPDLHSELNLSSLELGDSALYFCASSTQGQGYTGELFFGEGSRLTVL.

This rearrangement joins TRBV2 to TRBJ2-3; 7 positions match TRBD2. With V trimmed by 7 bases and J by 6 bases, 13 bases remained unmatched. This CDR3 region has 15 residues. Germline V CDR1 and CDR2: SNHLY, FYNNEI. The CDR3 DNA sequence: TGTGCCAGCACCTTGGGAGGCGGGAGAGGGGATACGCAGTATTTT. Its protein product is CASTLGGGRGDTQYF.

The chain links TRBV27 to TRBJ2-7; tentatively, D is TRBD1 (5 bases). The V gene's germline CDR1 is MNHEY and CDR2 SMNVEV (reference sequence). The length of the CDR3 is 15 residues. V dropped 2 bases and J dropped 3 bases, with 14 bases sitting between them. The chain's CDR3 is CASSLSQGFDYEQYF. CDR3 in DNA: TGTGCCAGCAGTTTAAGCCAGGGCTTTGACTACGAGCAGTACTTC.

The chain carries TRBV30 and TRBJ2-7, with D uncertain. Germline CDR1 is GTSNPN and CDR2 is SVGIG (reference sequence). Trimming cost V 1 base and J 6 bases, with 13 bases left between them. This CDR3 region has 13 residues. Here the CDR3 DNA reads TGTGCCTGGAGTGGAAGTAGTTTCCTCGAGCAGTACTTC. The encoded protein is CAWSGSSFLEQYF.

This clone was observed a single time. The V and J genes are TRBV6-6 and TRBJ2-1, with D maybe TRBD2 (5 bases). Per germline, CDR1 MNHNY and CDR2 SVGAGI (reference sequence). V was pared by 0 bases and J by 7 bases, with 7 bases between. The CDR3 length is 13 residues. The CDR3 region has the DNA TGTGCCAGCAGTTACTCTCAGCGGAATGAGCAGTTCTTC. This encodes CASSYSQRNEQFF.

The V and J genes are TRBV5-1 and TRBJ2-3; weak D call: TRBD1 (6 bases). Germline CDR1 SGHRS, CDR2 YFSETQ. V was trimmed by 4 bases and J by 4 bases, leaving 16 bases between them. CDR3 length equals 15 residues. CDR3 DNA sequence: TGCGCCAGCAGCCCGTGGACAGACTTTTCAGATACGCAGTATTTT. As protein: CASSPWTDFSDTQYF.

The rearrangement joins TRBV15 to TRBJ1-3; D is possibly TRBD1 (5 bases). Germline V CDR1 and CDR2: LNHNV, YYDKDF (reference sequence). The CDR3 has 14 amino acids. Trimming left V 5 bases short and J 4 bases short, with 12 bases between. CDR3 in amino acids: CATSGRGKGNTIYF. CDR3 DNA: TGTGCCACCAGCGGAAGGGGAAAAGGAAACACCATATATTTT.

V usage is TRBV19 and J usage is TRBJ1-2; 7 bases match TRBD1. V lost 5 bases to trimming and J lost 8 bases; unmatched junction nucleotides: 5. Looked up from germline, CDR1 is LNHDA and CDR2 is SQIVND (reference sequence). The length of the CDR3 is 12 residues. The CDR3 bases are TGTGCCAGTAGTTCACAGGGGTCCGGCTACACCTTC. Residues: CASSSQGSGYTF.

The CDR3 DNA follows: TGTGCCAGCAGCTTGTGGGGCGGATCGACCTACGAGCAGTACTTC. Protein product: CASSLWGGSTYEQYF. The V and J genes are TRBV5-6 and TRBJ2-7; possibly TRBD1 for D (5 bases). This CDR3 contains 15 residues. CDR1 is SGHDT, CDR2 YYEEEE, per germline. V was cut by 1 base and J by 2 bases, with 13 bases left in between. Full variable domain (outside the CDR3, taken from reference TRBV5-6 and TRBJ2-7): DAGVTQSPTHLIKTRGQQVTLRCSPKSGHDTVSWYQQALGQGPQFIFQYYEEEERQRGNFPDRFSGHQFPNYSSELNVNALLLGDSALYLCASSLWGGSTYEQYFGPGTRLTVT.

The chain has TRBV11-3 and TRBJ1-3; TRBD1 is a possible D gene (5 bases). V lost 4 bases and J 4 bases, leaving 14 bases between the germline ends. In germline, CDR1 is SGHNT, CDR2 YENEEA. There are 15 residues in the CDR3. In DNA form, the CDR3 reads TGTGCCAGCAGCTCCTCGCAGGGAACGGGAAACACCATATATTTT. Translation: CASSSSQGTGNTIYF.

The J gene is TRBJ2-1, the V gene TRBV15; 15 bases match TRBD2. The CDR3 is 18 residues long. Germline trimming cut 0 bases from V and 4 bases from J; bases unmatched to any gene: 4. Germline lookup yields CDR1 LNHNV and CDR2 YYDKDF (reference sequence). This chain's CDR3 is CATSRDKGTSGRYNEQFF. DNA for the CDR3: TGTGCCACCAGCAGAGATAAAGGGACTAGCGGGAGGTACAATGAGCAGTTCTTC.

Sample share makes this clone medium-sized (0.01 to 0.1%). The rearrangement uses TRBV28 and TRBJ1-5; D is unresolved. With 3 bases removed from V and 5 bases from J, the gap between germline ends came to 8 bases. Germline V gene data show CDR1 as MDHEN and CDR2 as SYDVKM. This CDR3 has 13 residues. The CDR3 DNA reads as TGTGCCAGCAGTTTCGCGGAGTATCAGCCCCAGCATTTT. Its translation is CASSFAEYQPQHF. Filled out from reference TRBV28 and TRBJ1-5, the complete variable domain reads DVKVTQSSRYLVKRTGEKVFLECVQDMDHENMFWYRQDPGLGLRLIYFSYDVKMKEKGDIPEGYSVSREKKERFSLILESASTNQTSMYLCASSFAEYQPQHFGDGTRLSIL.

The CDR3 loop is CASTEAGTSGYEQYF. The CDR3 nucleotides read TGTGCCAGCACCGAGGCCGGGACTAGCGGCTACGAGCAGTACTTC. This chain joins TRBV7-2 and TRBJ2-7; 11 bases align to TRBD2. The junction had 8 bases not matched to a gene; V was cut back by 7 bases and J by 3 bases. CDR1 is SGHTA and CDR2 is FQGNSA in the germline V gene. CDR3 length: 15 residues. Looking up the rest from reference TRBV7-2 and TRBJ2-7 gives the full variable domain: GAGVSQSPSNKVTEKGKDVELRCDPISGHTALYWYRQSLGQGLEFLIYFQGNSAPDKSGLPSDRFSAERTGGSVSTLTIQRTQQEDSAVYLCASTEAGTSGYEQYFGPGTRLTVT.

This chain joins TRBV28 and TRBJ2-1, with unresolved D. CDR1 is MDHEN, CDR2 SYDVKM, per germline. The CDR3 is 15 residues long. With 7 bases removed from V and 0 bases from J, the gap between germline ends came to 13 bases. The CDR3 DNA reads as TGTGCCAGCACCTCACCCACTCCCTCCTACAATGAGCAGTTCTTC. Translated, it gives CASTSPTPSYNEQFF. The whole variable domain, filled in from reference TRBV28 and TRBJ2-1, reads DVKVTQSSRYLVKRTGEKVFLECVQDMDHENMFWYRQDPGLGLRLIYFSYDVKMKEKGDIPEGYSVSREKKERFSLILESASTNQTSMYLCASTSPTPSYNEQFFGPGTRLTVL.

The J gene is TRBJ2-1, the V gene TRBV15, with 7 bases fitting TRBD2. The CDR3 has 15 residues. After removal of 0 bases from V and 7 bases from J, the junction contained 6 bases not matched to a gene. The V gene's germline CDR1 is LNHNV and CDR2 YYDKDF (reference sequence). CDR3 DNA sequence: TGTGCCACCAGCAGAGACGGAGGGAGGGGAAATGAGCAGTTCTTC. This codes for CATSRDGGRGNEQFF.

This chain joins TRBV6-6 and TRBJ2-6; tentatively, D is TRBD1 (5 bases). Germline-derived CDR1 and CDR2 are MNHNY and SVGAGI (reference sequence). The CDR3 loop spans 16 amino acids. Trimming removed 3 bases from V and 4 bases from J, with 13 bases in between. CDR3 region: CASSYGSQGGANVLTF. In DNA form, the CDR3 reads TGTGCCAGCAGTTATGGGTCCCAGGGAGGGGCCAACGTCCTGACTTTC.

This clone was seen a few times. This chain links TRBV18 with TRBJ1-1; D unclear. Per the germline V gene, CDR1 is KGHSH and CDR2 is LQKENI. Trimming shortened V by 8 bases and J by 0 bases, and 10 bases separated the two germline ends. The CDR3 has 13 amino acids. Here the CDR3 reads CASLLTVNTEAFF. CDR3 DNA sequence: TGTGCCAGCCTACTAACGGTGAACACTGAAGCTTTCTTT.

The CDR3: CASSLKSATYGYEQYF. The CDR3 DNA reads TGTGCCAGCAGTTTAAAGTCGGCGACTTACGGCTACGAGCAGTACTTC. The chain has TRBV27 and TRBJ2-7; D remains ambiguous. The germline gives CDR1 MNHEY, CDR2 SMNVEV (reference sequence). Trimming removed 2 bases at V and 3 bases at J, with 17 bases between. The CDR3 is 16 amino acids.

This rearrangement joins TRBV5-4 to TRBJ2-1; 9 bases fit TRBD2. Looked up from germline, CDR1 is SGHNT and CDR2 is YYREEE (reference sequence). The length of the CDR3 is 19 residues. With V trimmed by 0 bases and J by 7 bases, 17 bases remained unmatched. The CDR3 coding sequence is TGTGCCAGCAGCTTGGCGCCTTTGGTGGCGGGAGGGCCAGGAAATGAGCAGTTCTTC. It encodes CASSLAPLVAGGPGNEQFF.

The gene calls are TRBV9 and TRBJ2-7, with 11 bases that match TRBD2. CDR1 is SGDLS, CDR2 YYNGEE, per germline. This CDR3 spans 15 amino acids. Trimming cost V 4 bases and J 0 bases; bases outside gene matches: 3. The CDR3 region has the DNA TGTGCCAGCAGCTCAGGACTAGCGGGCTCCTACGAGCAGTACTTC. This sequence encodes CASSSGLAGSYEQYF.

This chain links TRBV19 with TRBJ2-7; TRBD2 aligns across 7 bases. This CDR3 has 16 residues. Germline trimming cut 2 bases from V and 0 bases from J; bases unmatched to any gene: 7. CDR1 and CDR2 (germline): LNHDA, SQIVND (reference sequence). CDR3 sequence: CASSISLSGDSYEQYF. As DNA, the CDR3 is TGTGCCAGTAGTATATCCCTGAGCGGGGACTCCTACGAGCAGTACTTC.

V is TRBV7-2 and J is TRBJ1-1; D gene uncertain. Germline CDR1 and CDR2: SGHTA and FQGNSA. The CDR3 contains 14 residues. Trimming took off 0 bases at V and 4 bases at J, with 9 bases between the two ends. CDR3 sequence reads: CASSLAPVRTEAFF. The CDR3 bases are TGTGCCAGCAGCTTAGCCCCAGTCCGCACTGAAGCTTTCTTT.

This clone has more than one count but fewer than ten. The chain carries TRBV6-5 and TRBJ2-1; D perhaps matches TRBD2 (5 bases). Germline loops: CDR1 MNHEY, CDR2 SVGAGI. V lost 8 bases, J lost 4 bases, and 15 bases lay in between. The CDR3 is 14 residues long. In DNA form, the CDR3 reads TGTGCCAGCGCGAAGAAGGACTGGTACAATGAGCAGTTCTTC. Residues: CASAKKDWYNEQFF.

DNA of the CDR3: TGTGCCAGTGGGTTAGGCGGTGAAAAACTGTTTTTT. Translated, it gives CASGLGGEKLFF. The chain couples TRBV19 to TRBJ1-4; no reliable D call. Germline-derived CDR1 and CDR2 are LNHDA and SQIVND (reference sequence). This CDR3 region has 12 residues. Trimming stripped 8 bases from V and 7 bases from J, with 11 bases between.